The 24 T cell receptor beta chains in this list originate from one sample, sequenced in a study of cytomegalovirus exposure and HLA in healthy donors. PCR primers comprised 60 Vbeta and 13 Jbeta primers. This table comes from immunoSEQ multiplex PCR, and its TCRdb copy is limited to in-frame clones, with some not included. This sample yields over 150,000 clones, of which about 80% are seen a single time; about 3.8% belongs to the top ten. The sample consisted of PBMCs. Every receptor here comes from a woman in her fifties or sixties in good health and CMV-seropositive.

V usage is TRBV4-2 and J usage is TRBJ2-5; 12 positions match TRBD2. The germline gives CDR1 LGHNA, CDR2 YNFKEQ. CDR3 size: 16 residues. Trimming at V came to 4 bases and at J to 2 bases, leaving 5 bases not matched to a gene. CDR3 bases: TGTGCCAGCAGCCCCCTGACTAGCGGGGGTCAAGAGACCCAGTACTTC. Translated, it gives CASSPLTSGGQETQYF.

V usage is TRBV6-6 and J usage is TRBJ1-1; 8 bases fit TRBD1. Looked up from germline, CDR1 is MNHNY and CDR2 is SVGAGI (reference sequence). The CDR3 is made up of 16 amino acids. V shed 3 bases, J shed 1 base, and the junction held 7 bases outside the gene matches. The CDR3 region is CASSYGQGAKNTEAFF. For the CDR3, the DNA is TGTGCCAGCAGTTATGGGCAGGGGGCAAAGAACACTGAAGCTTTCTTT.

The chain uses TRBV29-1 and TRBJ2-3, with 14 positions matching TRBD2. J lost 6 bases, V lost 5 bases, and 7 bases had no gene match. The germline V gene has CDR1 SQVTM and CDR2 ANQGSEA. The CDR3 runs to 15 residues. CDR3 amino acids: CSVYVGLAGGDTQYF. CDR3 in DNA: TGCAGCGTTTATGTAGGACTAGCGGGGGGCGATACGCAGTATTTT.

This chain uses TRBV7-8 with TRBJ2-7; D perhaps matches TRBD2 (5 bases). V lost 7 bases to trimming and J lost 5 bases, with 15 bases between them. Germline V CDR1 and CDR2: SGHVS, FQNEAQ. The CDR3 covers 13 residues. The CDR3 spells CASNYRLEDEQYF. In nucleotides, the CDR3 is TGTGCCAGCAACTACCGACTGGAGGACGAGCAGTACTTC.

The rearrangement joins TRBV10-3 to TRBJ2-3; 9 nucleotides align to TRBD2. The trim removed 4 bases at V and 2 bases at J, leaving 1 base unmatched. Germline CDR1 is ENHRY and CDR2 is SYGVKD. This CDR3 is built from 14 residues. The CDR3 sequence is CAISVAGDTDTQYF. As DNA, the CDR3 is TGTGCCATCAGTGTAGCGGGAGACACAGATACGCAGTATTTT.

This clone was observed a handful of times. V is TRBV6-6 and J is TRBJ1-4; 8 bases line up with TRBD1. Unmatched junction bases numbered 4, after V lost 6 bases and J lost 7 bases. The CDR3 runs to 13 residues. The germline gives CDR1 MNHNY, CDR2 SVGAGI (reference sequence). DNA of the CDR3: TGTGCCAGCAGAGGACAGGGTAGTGAAAAACTGTTTTTT. The encoded protein is CASRGQGSEKLFF.

The chain uses TRBV6-6 and TRBJ2-1, with D possibly matching TRBD1 (7 bases). CDR1 and CDR2 (germline): MNHNY, SVGAGI (reference sequence). Between the trimmed V and J ends, which lost 2 bases and 7 bases, there was a span of 15 bases. This CDR3 has 15 residues. Here the CDR3 reads CASSYQAGGNNEQFF. CDR3 DNA: TGTGCCAGCAGTTACCAGGCAGGGGGGAATAATGAGCAGTTCTTC.

The chain employs TRBV19 and TRBJ2-3; a possible D gene is TRBD1 (5 bases). Trimming pared 5 bases from V and 1 base from J, leaving 16 bases between. Germline assignment: CDR1 LNHDA and CDR2 SQIVND (reference sequence). The CDR3 totals 16 residues. This chain's CDR3 is CASSSVRQGGTDTQYF. The DNA of the CDR3 is TGTGCCAGTAGTTCCGTCCGGCAGGGTGGCACAGATACGCAGTATTTT.

This sequence joins TRBV13 and TRBJ2-7; a weak D match, TRBD2 (5 bases). The CDR3 has 12 amino acids. The ends were cut back, 3 bases at V and 7 bases at J, with 10 bases in the middle. Germline V gene lookup returns CDR1 PRHDT and CDR2 FYEKMQ (reference sequence). This CDR3 is CASSFAGGEQYF. The CDR3 nucleotides read TGTGCCAGCAGCTTCGCCGGAGGAGAGCAGTACTTC. The full variable domain, its missing parts supplied by reference TRBV13 and TRBJ2-7, is AAGVIQSPRHLIKEKRETATLKCYPIPRHDTVYWYQQGPGQDPQFLISFYEKMQSDKGSIPDRFSAQQFSDYHSELNMSSLELGDSALYFCASSFAGGEQYFGPGTRLTVT.

The gene calls are TRBV19 and TRBJ1-2; maybe TRBD1 (5 bases). V was shortened by 5 bases and J by 12 bases, with 16 bases between the two germline ends. Germline V lookup: CDR1 LNHDA, CDR2 SQIVND (reference sequence). The CDR3 consists of 12 residues. Here the CDR3 reads CASSGGRAQDTF. The CDR3 DNA sequence: TGTGCCAGTAGTGGTGGCAGGGCACAAGACACCTTC.

The chain joins TRBV18 to TRBJ1-2; perhaps TRBD1 as D (6 bases). The CDR3 sequence is 12 residues long. Trimming took off 3 bases at V and 6 bases at J, with 8 bases between the two ends. Germline V gene data show CDR1 as KGHSH and CDR2 as LQKENI. CDR3 loop: CASSPAGDGYTF. The CDR3 DNA reads TGTGCCAGCTCACCGGCAGGGGATGGCTACACCTTC.

The chain links TRBV27 to TRBJ2-1, with D possibly matching TRBD2 (6 bases). CDR1 MNHEY and CDR2 SMNVEV come from the germline V gene (reference sequence). There are 17 residues in the CDR3. The germline V and J ends were trimmed by 3 bases and 9 bases, with 24 bases remaining between them. CDR3 in amino acids: CASSFLRGAGQQREQFF. In DNA form, the CDR3 reads TGTGCCAGCAGTTTCCTGAGAGGAGCGGGCCAGCAACGTGAGCAGTTCTTC.

The chain employs TRBV7-2 and TRBJ2-5; 9 bases line up with TRBD2. CDR3 size: 16 residues. Trimming removed 3 bases from V and 2 bases from J; junction bases left unmatched: 7. Germline V gene lookup returns CDR1 SGHTA and CDR2 FQGNSA. In DNA, the CDR3 is TGTGCCAGCAGCTTCCGACTAGCGGCCGGACAAGAGACCCAGTACTTC. Protein: CASSFRLAAGQETQYF.

The rearrangement links TRBV19 to TRBJ2-7, with TRBD1 matching 9 bases. There are 13 residues in the CDR3. J gave up 7 bases and V 7 bases, and 8 bases lay outside the gene matches. Germline V CDR1 and CDR2: LNHDA, SQIVND (reference sequence). The CDR3 spells CASTMTGGFEQYF. Written as DNA, the CDR3 is TGTGCCAGTACGATGACAGGGGGGTTTGAGCAGTACTTC.

This chain links TRBV5-1 with TRBJ1-1; no reliable D call. V was cut by 1 base and J by 8 bases, with 12 bases left in between. Germline V lookup: CDR1 SGHRS, CDR2 YFSETQ. The CDR3 loop spans 13 amino acids. CDR3 sequence reads: CASSLSTATEAFF. The DNA for the CDR3 is TGCGCCAGCAGCTTGAGTACTGCTACCGAAGCTTTCTTT.

The chain links TRBV10-3 to TRBJ2-1, with D possibly being TRBD1 (5 bases). This CDR3 region has 15 residues. The V gene's germline CDR1 is ENHRY and CDR2 SYGVKD. The V gene lost 3 bases and the J gene lost 4 bases, with 13 bases spanning the gap. In DNA form, the CDR3 reads TGTGCCATCAGTGATCTGCGACAGAGTTACAATGAGCAGTTCTTC. Amino acids: CAISDLRQSYNEQFF.

The genes are TRBV15 and TRBJ2-2; 9 bases are a match to TRBD1. After removal of 1 base from V and 2 bases from J, the junction contained 2 bases not matched to a gene. From germline, CDR1 is LNHNV and CDR2 YYDKDF (reference sequence). CDR3 length: 16 amino acids. The CDR3 region has the DNA TGTGCCACCAGCAGAGGGACAGGGGTTAACACCGGGGAGCTGTTTTTT. Its protein product is CATSRGTGVNTGELFF.

The genes are TRBV4-2 and TRBJ2-3, with 11 bases matching TRBD2. This CDR3 has 20 residues. CDR1 is LGHNA, CDR2 YNFKEQ, per germline. J lost 2 bases, V lost 0 bases, and 13 bases had no gene match. CDR3 sequence: CASSQERLAGTIYNTDTQYF. In DNA form, the CDR3 reads TGTGCCAGCAGCCAAGAAAGACTAGCGGGGACGATCTACAACACAGATACGCAGTATTTT.

The rearrangement uses TRBV7-9 and TRBJ2-1, with 10 bases fitting TRBD1. The CDR3 spans 14 residues. Trimming cost V 4 bases and J 6 bases; bases outside gene matches: 3. CDR1 and CDR2 from the germline V gene are SEHNR and FQNEAQ (reference sequence). The CDR3 protein is CASSSRTGGNEQFF. In nucleotides, the CDR3 is TGTGCCAGCAGCTCCAGGACAGGGGGCAATGAGCAGTTCTTC.

V usage is TRBV27 and J usage is TRBJ2-7, with 11 bases matching TRBD1. The germline CDR1 and CDR2 sequences are MNHEY and SMNVEV (reference sequence). J lost 3 bases, V lost 5 bases, and 9 bases had no gene match. This CDR3 is built from 16 residues. As DNA, the CDR3 is TGTGCCAGCAGTCCACAACGGACAGGGGGCCTCTACGAGCAGTACTTC. Translating gives CASSPQRTGGLYEQYF.

This clone was observed a single time. The V call is TRBV10-1, the J call TRBJ2-5; TRBD2 matches 10 bases. The J call may not be correct, given that the DNA end is closer to TRBJ2-7. CDR1 is WNHNN, CDR2 SYGVQD, per germline (reference sequence). The CDR3 sequence is 14 residues long. As DNA, the CDR3 is TGCGCCAGGCGTCAGCGGGAGGGCTCCTACGAGCAGTACTTC. Its translation is CARRQREGSYEQYF.

The chain joins TRBV2 to TRBJ1-1, with 8 bases matching TRBD1. This CDR3 region has 16 residues. Trimming removed 8 bases from V and 1 base from J; junction bases left unmatched: 12. The germline V gene encodes CDR1 SNHLY and CDR2 FYNNEI. CDR3 protein: CASDQSRDRPNTEAFF. In DNA form, the CDR3 reads TGTGCCAGCGACCAATCGAGGGACAGGCCGAACACTGAAGCTTTCTTT.

This rearrangement joins TRBV19 to TRBJ1-5, with 7 bases aligning to TRBD1. The CDR3 length is 18 residues. Germline V gene sequence: CDR1 LNHDA, CDR2 SQIVND (reference sequence). V lost 3 bases to trimming and J lost 1 base; unmatched junction nucleotides: 12. The CDR3 sequence is CASSIQRQGSFSNQPQHF. In DNA, the CDR3 is TGTGCCAGTAGTATTCAGCGACAGGGTAGCTTCAGCAATCAGCCCCAGCATTTT.

The rearrangement uses TRBV5-1 and TRBJ2-7, with D uncertain. This CDR3 contains 16 residues. Germline V gene sequence: CDR1 SGHRS, CDR2 YFSETQ. Trimming left V 0 bases short and J 0 bases short, with 13 bases between. The chain's CDR3 is CASSLDPSVSSYEQYF. In DNA, the CDR3 is TGCGCCAGCAGCTTGGACCCATCCGTGAGCTCCTACGAGCAGTACTTC.